The source of this T cell receptor beta chain is a study of blood T cells in healthy people across ages. This CDR3 region has 17 residues. V was cut by 0 bases and J by 0 bases, with 9 bases left in between. Germline V lookup: CDR1 MNHEY, CDR2 SVGAGI. Alongside a J-beta primer mix, a sample-barcoded 5' primer served in a second PCR lasting about 7 to 11 cycles. One entry per CDR3 protein results from TCRdb running MiXCR on the 5' RACE reads. The data hold about a million distinct CDR3 sequences, with roughly 50% observed a single time. This clonotype came up a few times. The chain uses TRBV6-5 and TRBJ2-6; no firm D call. The clonotype comes from a woman aged 55-70 years in good health. Material for sequencing was blood. CDR3 nucleotides: TGTGCCAGCAGTTACTCCCGATGGAGCTCTGGGGCCAACGTCCTGACTTTC. It yields the protein CASSYSRWSSGANVLTF.